The source of this TCR beta chain is a study of T cell responses to AZD1222 COVID-19 vaccine. V shed 6 bases, J shed 3 bases, and the junction held 2 bases outside the gene matches. CDR1 and CDR2 (germline): LNHDA, SQIVND (reference sequence). This CDR3 has 14 residues. Worth noting for this clone: The target antigen is unknown.

Repertoires were generated with immunoSEQ multiplex PCR, while TCRdb's copy carries only in-frame clones and drops some. The table has 120,000 to 150,000 clones, 88% seen once. Points from the study as a whole: Across spike, vaccine-associated CD4 TCRs were found, dominant at 160-218 and 743-854.

The specimen comprised peripheral blood, sampled on day 0 of AZD1222 vaccination. This chain links TRBV19 with TRBJ1-4, with TRBD1 matching 9 bases. The clonotype originates from an adult in good health. The CDR3 region is CASSTGGSNEKLFF. The CDR3 nucleotides are TGTGCCAGTAGCACAGGGGGCTCTAATGAAAAACTGTTTTTT. Filled out from reference TRBV19 and TRBJ1-4, the complete variable domain reads DGGITQSPKYLFRKEGQNVTLSCEQNLNHDAMYWYRQDPGQGLRLIYYSQIVNDFQKGDIAEGYSVSREKKESFPLTVTSAQKNPTAFYLCASSTGGSNEKLFFGSGTQLSVL.